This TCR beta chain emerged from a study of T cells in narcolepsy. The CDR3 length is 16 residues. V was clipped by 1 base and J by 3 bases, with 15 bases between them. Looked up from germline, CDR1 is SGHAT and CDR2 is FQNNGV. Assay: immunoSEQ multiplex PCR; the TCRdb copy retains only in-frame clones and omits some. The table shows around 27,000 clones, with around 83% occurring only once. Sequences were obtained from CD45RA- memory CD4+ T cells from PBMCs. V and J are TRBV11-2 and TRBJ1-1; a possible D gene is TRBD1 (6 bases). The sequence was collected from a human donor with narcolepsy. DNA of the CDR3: TGTGCCAGCAGCTTAGGGGGTCGGGGGCTGTACACTGAAGCTTTCTTT. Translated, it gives CASSLGGRGLYTEAFF.